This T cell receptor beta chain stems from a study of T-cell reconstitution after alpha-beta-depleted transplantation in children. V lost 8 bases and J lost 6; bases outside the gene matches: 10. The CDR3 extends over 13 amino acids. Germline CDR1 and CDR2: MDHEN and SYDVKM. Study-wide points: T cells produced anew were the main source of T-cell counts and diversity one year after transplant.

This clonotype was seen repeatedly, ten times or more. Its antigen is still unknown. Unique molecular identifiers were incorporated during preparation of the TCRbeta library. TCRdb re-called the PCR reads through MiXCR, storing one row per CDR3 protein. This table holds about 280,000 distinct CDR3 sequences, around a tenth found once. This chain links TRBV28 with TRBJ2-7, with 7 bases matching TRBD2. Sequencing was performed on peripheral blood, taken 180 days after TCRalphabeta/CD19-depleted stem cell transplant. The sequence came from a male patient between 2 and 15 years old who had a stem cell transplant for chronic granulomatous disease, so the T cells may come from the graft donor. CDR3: CASFRGRASEQYF. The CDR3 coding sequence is TGTGCCAGCTTTCGGGGGAGGGCCAGCGAGCAGTACTTC.